The clone carrying this T cell receptor beta chain was detected once. Per the original methods: Amplifying reference gene primers gave estimates of nucleated cell counts. TCRdb's copy holds only in-frame clones and misses some; the assay was immunoSEQ multiplex PCR. V and J calls and clone size are those listed in that table; D and trimming were worked out from the DNA. The sample includes 250,000 to 300,000 clones, 65% to 90% seen only once; the top ten take roughly 5.3%. From germline, CDR1 is SGHTA and CDR2 FQGNSA. The germline V and J ends were trimmed by 4 bases and 3 bases, with 13 bases remaining between them. The CDR3 is 14 residues long. The source of the sample is a study of blood T cell repertoires in COVID-19.

The V call is TRBV7-2, the J call TRBJ2-7; D perhaps matches TRBD2 (6 bases). What was sequenced was peripheral blood. The sequence came from a man between 50 and 59 years old with active or convalescent COVID-19. This CDR3 is CASSSAAGGYEQYF. As DNA, the CDR3 is TGTGCCAGCAGCTCCGCGGCCGGGGGCTACGAGCAGTACTTC. Together with reference TRBV7-2 and TRBJ2-7, the CDR3 gives the full variable domain: GAGVSQSPSNKVTEKGKDVELRCDPISGHTALYWYRQSLGQGLEFLIYFQGNSAPDKSGLPSDRFSAERTGGSVSTLTIQRTQQEDSAVYLCASSSAAGGYEQYFGPGTRLTVT.